What follows describes a single TCR beta chain. This sample stems from a study of blood T cell repertoires in COVID-19. The repertoire was sequenced with immunoSEQ multiplex PCR; TCRdb's copy has only in-frame clones and lacks some. The sample includes 250,000 to 300,000 clones, roughly 87% of them seen just once. The sequencing input was peripheral blood. This receptor was taken from a woman aged 45-60 years who had recovered from COVID-19.

The CDR3 coding sequence is TGTGCCTGGAGTCTACCCGGGAGGACCAATCAGCCCCAGCATTTT. This translates into CAWSLPGRTNQPQHF. V gene TRBV30 combines with J gene TRBJ1-5; unclear D gene. The CDR3 covers 15 residues. Germline CDR1 reads GTSNPN; CDR2 reads SVGIG (reference sequence). V was shortened by 2 bases and J by 3 bases, with 14 bases between the two germline ends. Filled out from reference TRBV30 and TRBJ1-5, the complete variable domain reads SQTIHQWPATLVQPVGSPLSLECTVEGTSNPNLYWYRQAAGRGLQLLFYSVGIGQISSEVPQNLSASRPQDRQFILSSKKLLLSDSGFYLCAWSLPGRTNQPQHFGDGTRLSIL.